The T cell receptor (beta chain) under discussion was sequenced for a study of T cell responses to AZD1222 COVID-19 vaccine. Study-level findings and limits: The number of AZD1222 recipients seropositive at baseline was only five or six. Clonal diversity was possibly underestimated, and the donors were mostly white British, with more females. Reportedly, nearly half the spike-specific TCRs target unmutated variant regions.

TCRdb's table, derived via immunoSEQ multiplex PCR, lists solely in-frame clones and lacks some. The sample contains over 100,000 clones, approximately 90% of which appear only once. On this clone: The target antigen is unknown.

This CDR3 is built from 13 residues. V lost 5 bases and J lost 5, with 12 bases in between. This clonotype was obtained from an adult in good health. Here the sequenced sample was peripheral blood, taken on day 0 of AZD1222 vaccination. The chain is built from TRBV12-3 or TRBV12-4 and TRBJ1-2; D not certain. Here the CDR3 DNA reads TGTGCCAGCAGTATTCACCAGAAGTATGGCTACACCTTC. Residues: CASSIHQKYGYTF.